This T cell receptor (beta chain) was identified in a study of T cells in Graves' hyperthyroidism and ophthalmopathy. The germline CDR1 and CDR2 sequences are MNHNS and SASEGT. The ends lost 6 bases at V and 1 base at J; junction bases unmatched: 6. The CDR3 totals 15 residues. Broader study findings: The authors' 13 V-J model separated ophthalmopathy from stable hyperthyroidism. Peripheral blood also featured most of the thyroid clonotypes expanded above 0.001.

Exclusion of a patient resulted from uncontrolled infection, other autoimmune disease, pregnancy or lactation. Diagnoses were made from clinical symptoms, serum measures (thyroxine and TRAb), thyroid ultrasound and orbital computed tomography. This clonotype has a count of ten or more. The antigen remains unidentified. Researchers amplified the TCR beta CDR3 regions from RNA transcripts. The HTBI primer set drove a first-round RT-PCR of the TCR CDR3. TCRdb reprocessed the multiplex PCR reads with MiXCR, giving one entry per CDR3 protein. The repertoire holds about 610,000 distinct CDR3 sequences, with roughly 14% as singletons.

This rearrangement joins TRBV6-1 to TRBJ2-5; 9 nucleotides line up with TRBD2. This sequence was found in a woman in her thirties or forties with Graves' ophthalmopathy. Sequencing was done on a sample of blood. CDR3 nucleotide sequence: TGTGCCAGCAGGTCGACTAGCGGACTCCAAGAGACCCAGTACTTC. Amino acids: CASRSTSGLQETQYF.